The present T cell receptor beta chain was sequenced within a study of CD8 T cells in Susac syndrome. A word on this clonotype: The antigen is undetermined.

Reverse transcription of roughly 0.45 to 1 ug RNA used random hexamers. An immunoSEQ multiplex PCR generated amplified TCR beta CDR3 products spanning 54 Vbeta and 13 Jbeta. Using its own MiXCR run on the immunoSEQ multiplex PCR reads, TCRdb lists one record per CDR3 protein. Found here are more than 150,000 distinct CDR3 sequences, around 94% of them singletons; the top ten hold around 0.14%. Healthy donors formed controls matched for age and sex. FACS enriched CD8+ TEMRA cells, while bulk CD8+ and CD4+ were negatively isolated. Study-wide points: That the number of individuals in its TCR sequencing and HLA analysis was relatively small was acknowledged by the study.

The V end was cut by 3 bases, the J end by 8 bases, with 16 bases between. CDR1 and CDR2 (germline): SGHNT, YYREEE (reference sequence). The CDR3 covers 14 residues. The rearrangement links TRBV5-4 to TRBJ2-3, with TRBD2 as a possible D gene (7 bases). This TCR was sampled from a human donor in good health. Sequences were obtained from CD4+ T cells from PBMCs. CDR3 sequence (DNA): TGTGCCAGCAGCTCCCGGGGGGCCGGAGGTACGCAGTATTTT. Protein product: CASSSRGAGGTQYF.